Below, 18 T cell receptor beta chains from the same sample are listed, as sequenced in a study of cytomegalovirus exposure and HLA in healthy donors. Both 60 Vbeta primers and 13 Jbeta primers went into the PCR. The assay was immunoSEQ multiplex PCR, and TCRdb's table has in-frame clones only and misses some. The table for this sample gives some 83,000 clones. The sample was PBMCs. These receptors were obtained from a woman aged 25 to 39 in good health and CMV-seronegative.

The chain links TRBV28 to TRBJ1-2, with D maybe TRBD1 (5 bases). The CDR3 contains 13 residues. V was clipped by 3 bases and J by 8 bases, with 13 bases between them. CDR1 is MDHEN, CDR2 SYDVKM, per germline. In DNA form, the CDR3 reads TGTGCCAGCAGTTTCCTCGGGGGGGAGGGCTACACCTTC. Translation gives CASSFLGGEGYTF.

Here the CDR3 DNA reads TGCAGCGCCGGGGGAGGGACGGTCTACAATGAGCAGTTCTTC. This translates into CSAGGGTVYNEQFF. The rearrangement links TRBV29-1 to TRBJ2-1, with TRBD2 matching 7 bases. Germline V CDR1 and CDR2: SQVTM, ANQGSEA. The CDR3 contains 14 residues. J was trimmed by 3 bases and V by 7 bases; bases with no gene match: 9.

This chain joins TRBV29-1 and TRBJ2-5; TRBD2 agrees at 14 bases. The J segment lost 6 bases and the V segment lost 7 bases, leaving 19 bases of the junction unmatched. There are 18 residues in the CDR3. Germline CDR1 reads SQVTM; CDR2 reads ANQGSEA. The CDR3 spells CSASGTGSRLAGGKTQYF. CDR3 sequence (DNA): TGCAGCGCTAGTGGGACGGGGAGCCGACTAGCGGGGGGGAAGACCCAGTACTTC.

The V gene is TRBV5-6, the J gene TRBJ2-7, with TRBD2 as a possible D gene (7 bases). Trimming stripped 5 bases from V and 4 bases from J, with 25 bases between. CDR1 and CDR2 (germline): SGHDT, YYEEEE. The CDR3 extends over 17 amino acids. The CDR3 reads CASRSRGAGAGSYEQYF. The CDR3 DNA follows: TGTGCCAGCAGGTCTCGGGGGGCGGGAGCAGGATCGTACGAGCAGTACTTC. The full variable domain, completed using reference TRBV5-6 and TRBJ2-7, is DAGVTQSPTHLIKTRGQQVTLRCSPKSGHDTVSWYQQALGQGPQFIFQYYEEEERQRGNFPDRFSGHQFPNYSSELNVNALLLGDSALYLCASRSRGAGAGSYEQYFGPGTRLTVT.

The rearrangement joins TRBV18 to TRBJ1-1; no firm D call. Germline V gene data show CDR1 as KGHSH and CDR2 as LQKENI. Trimming cost V 5 bases and J 2 bases, with 9 bases left between them. The CDR3 has 13 residues. The CDR3 nucleotides read TGTGCCAGCTCAACTTCAGGTAACACTGAAGCTTTCTTT. It specifies CASSTSGNTEAFF.

Points on this clone: An end of the junction does not agree with germline; a read error may underlie this. The same CDR3 arises from other DNA sequences in this sample as well. The rearrangement links TRBV19 to TRBJ2-1; 7 bases match TRBD1. The CDR3 contains 15 residues. CDR1 is LNHDA and CDR2 is SQIVND in the germline V gene (reference sequence). The DNA of the CDR3 is TGTGCCAGTAGGTTGGACAGGAGCTCCGACAATGAGCAGTTCTTC. This sequence encodes CASRLDRSSDNEQFF.

The chain is built from TRBV19 and TRBJ1-1; 9 nucleotides line up with TRBD1. Trimming removed 7 bases from V and 6 bases from J; junction bases left unmatched: 6. The CDR3 length is 13 residues. The germline V gene has CDR1 LNHDA and CDR2 SQIVND (reference sequence). The CDR3 nucleotides are TGTGCCAGTATAGGACAGGGGAAAGCTGAAGCTTTCTTT. Residues: CASIGQGKAEAFF.

V gene TRBV14 combines with J gene TRBJ2-1; 8 nucleotides agree with TRBD2. Trimming at V came to 3 bases and at J to 4 bases, leaving 5 bases not matched to a gene. This CDR3 has 15 residues. Germline V CDR1 and CDR2: SGHDN, FVKESK. In nucleotides, the CDR3 is TGTGCCAGCAGCCAGGCGGGGGGACTATACAATGAGCAGTTCTTC. It is translated as CASSQAGGLYNEQFF.

V usage is TRBV18 and J usage is TRBJ1-3; 11 bases are shared with TRBD1. Trimming removed 5 bases from V and 4 bases from J; junction bases left unmatched: 7. CDR1 KGHSH and CDR2 LQKENI come from the germline V gene. The CDR3 is 16 residues long. DNA of the CDR3: TGTGCCAGCTCATCCTCCGGGACAGGGGGAGGAAACACCATATATTTT. Translation gives CASSSSGTGGGNTIYF.

The chain couples TRBV5-1 to TRBJ1-5; TRBD1 is a possible D gene (5 bases). CDR1 and CDR2 from the germline V gene are SGHRS and YFSETQ. The CDR3 contains 15 residues. The V gene lost 1 base and the J gene lost 1 base, with 9 bases spanning the gap. In nucleotides, the CDR3 is TGCGCCAGCAGCTTGTCAGGGATGAGCAATCAGCCCCAGCATTTT. It is translated as CASSLSGMSNQPQHF. Full variable domain (rest looked up from reference TRBV5-1 and TRBJ1-5): KAGVTQTPRYLIKTRGQQVTLSCSPISGHRSVSWYQQTPGQGLQFLFEYFSETQRNKGNFPGRFSGRQFSNSRSEMNVSTLELGDSALYLCASSLSGMSNQPQHFGDGTRLSIL.

The chain has TRBV29-1 and TRBJ2-5, with 8 positions matching TRBD1. The trim removed 2 bases at V and 5 bases at J, leaving 7 bases unmatched. In germline, CDR1 is SQVTM, CDR2 ANQGSEA. CDR3 length: 14 amino acids. The CDR3, as DNA: TGCAGCGTTGAACGGACAGGGTTCGGGGAGACCCAGTACTTC. It specifies CSVERTGFGETQYF.

This rearrangement joins TRBV6-1 to TRBJ2-6; D remains unclear. CDR1 is MNHNS, CDR2 SASEGT, per germline. Trimming removed 7 bases from V and 1 base from J, with 11 bases in between. The length of the CDR3 is 15 residues. As DNA, the CDR3 is TGTGCCAGCACCACTCGACAATCTGGGGCCAACGTCCTGACTTTC. This encodes CASTTRQSGANVLTF.

The V gene is TRBV18, the J gene TRBJ1-2, with D possibly matching TRBD1 (6 bases). The CDR3 consists of 16 residues. The germline gives CDR1 KGHSH, CDR2 LQKENI. The V and J ends lost 1 base and 13 bases respectively, with 25 bases between them. In DNA, the CDR3 is TGTGCCAGCTCACCACGACAGGTTGCGGTATCTACGAATAGCACCTTC. Its translation: CASSPRQVAVSTNSTF.

CDR3 region: CAWSVGGRGTEAFF. CDR3 nucleotides: TGTGCCTGGAGTGTCGGGGGGCGAGGAACTGAAGCTTTCTTT. This chain connects TRBV30 to TRBJ1-1; weak D call: TRBD1 (6 bases). V lost 0 bases and J lost 5, with 13 bases in between. The length of the CDR3 is 14 residues. Germline V gene data show CDR1 as GTSNPN and CDR2 as SVGIG (reference sequence).

J is TRBJ1-1 and V is TRBV19; tentatively, D is TRBD1 (5 bases). The length of the CDR3 is 14 residues. Germline CDR1 and CDR2: LNHDA and SQIVND (reference sequence). The V end was cut by 3 bases, the J end by 6 bases, with 14 bases between. CDR3 residues: CASSIGPGGAEAFF. The CDR3 DNA is TGTGCCAGTAGTATTGGGCCCGGAGGGGCTGAAGCTTTCTTT.

The rearrangement links TRBV7-9 to TRBJ1-1, with D maybe TRBD1 (6 bases). Between the trimmed V and J ends, which lost 5 bases and 1 base, there was a span of 14 bases. The CDR3 length is 15 residues. Germline V gene sequence: CDR1 SEHNR, CDR2 FQNEAQ (reference sequence). In DNA form, the CDR3 reads TGTGCCAGCAGCCCCTCGGACAGACCGAACACTGAAGCTTTCTTT. Residues: CASSPSDRPNTEAFF.

The chain carries TRBV20-1 and TRBJ2-7; a weak D match, TRBD1 (5 bases). The V and J ends lost 2 bases and 6 bases respectively, with 8 bases between them. CDR3 length: 11 amino acids. From germline, CDR1 is DFQATT and CDR2 SNEGSKA (reference sequence). The CDR3 sequence is CSARQGSEQYF. CDR3 coding DNA: TGCAGTGCTAGACAGGGATCCGAGCAGTACTTC.

The CDR3 nucleotides read TGCGCCAGCAGCTTGGGGGCCACTGGAAACACCATATATTTT. The encoded protein is CASSLGATGNTIYF. J is TRBJ1-3 and V is TRBV5-1; D unclear. Trimming pared 0 bases from V and 2 bases from J, leaving 6 bases between. Germline V gene data show CDR1 as SGHRS and CDR2 as YFSETQ. This CDR3 region has 14 residues.